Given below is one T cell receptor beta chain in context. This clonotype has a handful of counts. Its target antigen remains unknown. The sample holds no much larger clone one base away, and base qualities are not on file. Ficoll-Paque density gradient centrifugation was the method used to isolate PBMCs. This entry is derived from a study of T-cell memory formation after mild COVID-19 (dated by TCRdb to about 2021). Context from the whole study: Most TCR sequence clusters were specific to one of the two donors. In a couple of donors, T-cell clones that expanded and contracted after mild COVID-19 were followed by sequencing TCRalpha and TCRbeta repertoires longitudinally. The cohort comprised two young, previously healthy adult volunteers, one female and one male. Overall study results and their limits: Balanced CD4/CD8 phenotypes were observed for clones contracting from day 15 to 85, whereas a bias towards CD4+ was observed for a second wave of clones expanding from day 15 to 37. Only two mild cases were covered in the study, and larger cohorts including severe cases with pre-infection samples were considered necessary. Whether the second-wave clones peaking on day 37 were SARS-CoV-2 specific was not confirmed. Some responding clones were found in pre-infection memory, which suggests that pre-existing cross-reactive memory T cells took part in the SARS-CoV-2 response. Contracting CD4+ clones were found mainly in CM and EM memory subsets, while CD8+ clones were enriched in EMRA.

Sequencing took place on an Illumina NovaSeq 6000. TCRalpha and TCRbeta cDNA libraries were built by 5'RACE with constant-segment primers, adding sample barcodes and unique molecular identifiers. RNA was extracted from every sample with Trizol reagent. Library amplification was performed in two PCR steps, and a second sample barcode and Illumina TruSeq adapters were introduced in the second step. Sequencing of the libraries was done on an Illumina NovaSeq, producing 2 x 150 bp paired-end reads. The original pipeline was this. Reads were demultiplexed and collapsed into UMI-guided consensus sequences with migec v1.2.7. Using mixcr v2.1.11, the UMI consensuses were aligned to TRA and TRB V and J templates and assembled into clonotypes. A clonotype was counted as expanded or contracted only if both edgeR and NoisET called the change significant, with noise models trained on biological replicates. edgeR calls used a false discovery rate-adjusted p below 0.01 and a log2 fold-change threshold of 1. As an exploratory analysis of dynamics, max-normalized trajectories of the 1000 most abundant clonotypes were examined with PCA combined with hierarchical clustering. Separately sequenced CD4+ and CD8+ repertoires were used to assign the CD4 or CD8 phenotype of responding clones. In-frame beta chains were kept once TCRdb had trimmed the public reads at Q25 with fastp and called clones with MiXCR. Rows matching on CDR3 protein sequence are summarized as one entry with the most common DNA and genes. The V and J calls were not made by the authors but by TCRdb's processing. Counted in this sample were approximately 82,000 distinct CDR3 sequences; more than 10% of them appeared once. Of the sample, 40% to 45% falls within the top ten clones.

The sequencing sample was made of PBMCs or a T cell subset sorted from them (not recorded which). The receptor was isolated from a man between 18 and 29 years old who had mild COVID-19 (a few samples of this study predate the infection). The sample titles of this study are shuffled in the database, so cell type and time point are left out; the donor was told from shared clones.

The CDR3 is CSVESPDRLRMSGQYF. The nucleotide sequence reads as follows: TGCAGCGTTGAATCACCGGACAGGTTGAGAATGTCGGGCCAGTACTTC. The chain couples TRBV29-1 to TRBJ2-5, and 7 bases in between align with TRBD1. Trimming accounts for 2 bases at V and 10 bases at J, while the number of junction bases matched to no gene is 19. The germline V gene supplies CDR1 SQVTM and CDR2 ANQGSEA. The CDR3 contains 16 residues, cysteine and phenylalanine counted. Of the read, only the CDR3 DNA is kept; its 48 bases are in frame from base 1. The reference TRBV29-1 and TRBJ2-5 proteins fill in what lies around the CDR3, so the full variable domain reads SAVISQKPSRDICQRGTSLTIQCQVDSQVTMMFWYRQQPGQSLTLIATANQGSEATYESGFVIDKFPISRPNLTFSTLTVSNMSPEDSSIYLCSVESPDRLRMSGQYFGPGTRLLVL.